Detailed here is one T cell receptor (beta chain). Antigen: not known. The sample comes from a study of T cell repertoires in cytomegalovirus infection. Overall study: Used in the study were CMV epitopes, some recently identified and HLA-C-restricted, others well-studied and HLA-B-restricted. Evidence of both CMV infection and a matching HLA type came from public TCR beta signatures.

CDR3 length: 16 residues. Germline loops: CDR1 SGHDT, CDR2 YYEEEE. V was pared by 2 bases and J by 4 bases, with 11 bases of the junction left unmatched. Study observations and caveats: Dominating the ex vivo response were TCR beta clonotypes that were CMV-specific and HLA-C-restricted.

One entry per CDR3 protein, called by TCRdb with MiXCR from the reads. The sample lists about 570,000 distinct CDR3 sequences, just under 40% occurring once. The material was cultured PBMCs, obtained from culture after CMV antigen stimulation. The sequence came from a human donor in good health (CMV status not recorded). Some clones in this sample may be carry-over from other donors' samples. V and J are TRBV5-6 and TRBJ1-2; 7 bases agree with TRBD1. The CDR3 region is CASSLLARQGRYGYTF. The DNA for the CDR3 is TGTGCCAGCAGCTTACTAGCCCGACAGGGCCGCTATGGCTACACCTTC.